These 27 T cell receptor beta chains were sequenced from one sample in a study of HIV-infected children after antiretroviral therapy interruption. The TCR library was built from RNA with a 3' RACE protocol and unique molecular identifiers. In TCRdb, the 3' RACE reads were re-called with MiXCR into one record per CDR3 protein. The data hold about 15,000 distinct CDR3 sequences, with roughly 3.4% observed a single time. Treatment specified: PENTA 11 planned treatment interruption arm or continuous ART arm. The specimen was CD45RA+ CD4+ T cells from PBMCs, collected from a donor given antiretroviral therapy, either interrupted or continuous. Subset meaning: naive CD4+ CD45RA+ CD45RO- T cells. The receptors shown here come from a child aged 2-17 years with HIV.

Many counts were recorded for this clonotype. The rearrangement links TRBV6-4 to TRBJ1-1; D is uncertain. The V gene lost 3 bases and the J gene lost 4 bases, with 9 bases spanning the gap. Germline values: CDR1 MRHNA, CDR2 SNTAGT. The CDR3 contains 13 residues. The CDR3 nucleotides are TGTGCCAGCAGTGATGTGGAAGGCACTGAAGCTTTCTTT. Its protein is CASSDVEGTEAFF.

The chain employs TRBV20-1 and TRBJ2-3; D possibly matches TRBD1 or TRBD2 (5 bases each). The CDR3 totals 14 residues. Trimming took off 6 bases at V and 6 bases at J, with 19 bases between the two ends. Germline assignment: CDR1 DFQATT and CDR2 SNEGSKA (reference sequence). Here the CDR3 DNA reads TGCAGTGCGAGAAGGGTCCAGGGAGACGATACGCAGTATTTT. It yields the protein CSARRVQGDDTQYF.

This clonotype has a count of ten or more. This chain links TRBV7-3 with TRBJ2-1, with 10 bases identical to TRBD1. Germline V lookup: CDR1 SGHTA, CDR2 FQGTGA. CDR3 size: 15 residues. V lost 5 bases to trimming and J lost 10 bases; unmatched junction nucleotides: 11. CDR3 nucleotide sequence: TGTGCCAGCAGCGCAAGGGGACAGGGGATCCGGGAGCAGTTCTTC. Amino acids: CASSARGQGIREQFF.

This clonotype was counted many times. Written as DNA, the CDR3 is TGCAGTGCTCTCCCCGGGAGCGGCCTTGAGATAGCCCAGCATTTT. Translated, it gives CSALPGSGLEIAQHF. The V and J genes are TRBV20-1 and TRBJ1-5; no reliable D call. CDR1 and CDR2 (germline): DFQATT, SNEGSKA (reference sequence). V was clipped by 5 bases and J by 11 bases, with 25 bases between them. This CDR3 region has 15 residues.

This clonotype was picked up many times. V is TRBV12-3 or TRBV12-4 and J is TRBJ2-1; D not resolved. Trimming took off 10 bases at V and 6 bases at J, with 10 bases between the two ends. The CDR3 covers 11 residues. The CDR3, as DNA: TGTGCCACACTCCTGGGCAATGAGCAGTTCTTC. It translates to CATLLGNEQFF.

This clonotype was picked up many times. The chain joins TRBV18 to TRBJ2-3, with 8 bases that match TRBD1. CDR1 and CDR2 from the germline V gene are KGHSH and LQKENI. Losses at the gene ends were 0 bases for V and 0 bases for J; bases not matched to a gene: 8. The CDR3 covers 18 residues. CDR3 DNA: TGTGCCAGCTCACCACCCTTGACAGGGGACTTGAGCACAGATACGCAGTATTTT. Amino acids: CASSPPLTGDLSTDTQYF.

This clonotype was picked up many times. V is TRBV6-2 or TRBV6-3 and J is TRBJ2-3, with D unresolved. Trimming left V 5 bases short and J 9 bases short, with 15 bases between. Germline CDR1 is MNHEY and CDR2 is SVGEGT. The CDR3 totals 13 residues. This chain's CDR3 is CASSPYLVGTQYF. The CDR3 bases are TGTGCCAGCAGTCCCTATCTAGTAGGCACGCAGTATTTT.

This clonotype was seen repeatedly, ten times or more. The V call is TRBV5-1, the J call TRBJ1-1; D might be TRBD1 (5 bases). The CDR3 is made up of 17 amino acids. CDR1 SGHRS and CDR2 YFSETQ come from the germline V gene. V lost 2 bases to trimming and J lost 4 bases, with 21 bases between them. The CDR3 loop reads CASSLTSSEGTGTEAFF. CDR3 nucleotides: TGCGCCAGCAGCTTAACTAGCAGCGAGGGGACGGGCACTGAAGCTTTCTTT.

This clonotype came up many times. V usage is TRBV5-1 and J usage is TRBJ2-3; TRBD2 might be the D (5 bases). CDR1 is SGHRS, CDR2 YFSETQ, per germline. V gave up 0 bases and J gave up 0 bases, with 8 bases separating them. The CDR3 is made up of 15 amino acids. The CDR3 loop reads CASSLDSASTDTQYF. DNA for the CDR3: TGCGCCAGCAGCTTGGATAGCGCGAGCACAGATACGCAGTATTTT.

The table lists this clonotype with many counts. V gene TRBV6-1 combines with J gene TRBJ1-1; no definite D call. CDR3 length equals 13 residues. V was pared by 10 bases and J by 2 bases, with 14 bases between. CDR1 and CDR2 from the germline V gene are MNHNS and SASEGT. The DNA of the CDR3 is TGTGCCATCGCCGGGCCAATTAACACTGAAGCTTTCTTT. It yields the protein CAIAGPINTEAFF.

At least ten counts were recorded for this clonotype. The CDR3 is CASSLGDWGIYAEQFF. The DNA for the CDR3 is TGTGCCAGCAGTTTAGGGGACTGGGGCATCTATGCTGAGCAGTTCTTC. The J gene is TRBJ2-1, the V gene TRBV12-3 or TRBV12-4, with a possible D match to TRBD2 (6 bases). The CDR3 runs 16 residues. V was cut by 1 base and J by 9 bases, with 19 bases left in between.

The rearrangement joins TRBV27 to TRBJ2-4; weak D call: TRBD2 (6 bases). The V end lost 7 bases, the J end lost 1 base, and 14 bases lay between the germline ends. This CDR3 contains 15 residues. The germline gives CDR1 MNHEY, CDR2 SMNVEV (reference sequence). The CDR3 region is CASTKSGGAKNIQYF. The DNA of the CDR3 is TGTGCCAGCACGAAATCCGGGGGTGCCAAAAACATTCAGTACTTC.

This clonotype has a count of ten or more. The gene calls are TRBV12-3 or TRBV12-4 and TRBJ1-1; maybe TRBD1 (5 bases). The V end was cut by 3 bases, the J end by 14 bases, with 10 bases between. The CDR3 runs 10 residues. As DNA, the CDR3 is TGTGCCAGCAGTTTGGGGGAAGTCTTCTTT. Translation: CASSLGEVFF.

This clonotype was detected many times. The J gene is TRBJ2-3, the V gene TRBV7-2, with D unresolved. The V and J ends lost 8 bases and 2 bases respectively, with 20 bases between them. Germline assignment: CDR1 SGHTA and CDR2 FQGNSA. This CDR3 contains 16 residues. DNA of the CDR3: TGTGCCAGCGCCGTAGGGCCTCGACGGGTCACAGATACGCAGTATTTT. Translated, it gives CASAVGPRRVTDTQYF.

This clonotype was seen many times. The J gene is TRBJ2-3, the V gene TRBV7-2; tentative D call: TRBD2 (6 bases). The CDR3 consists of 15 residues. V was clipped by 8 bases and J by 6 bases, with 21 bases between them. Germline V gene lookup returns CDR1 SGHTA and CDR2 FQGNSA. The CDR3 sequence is CASGGALSLSDTQYF. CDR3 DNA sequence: TGTGCCAGCGGAGGGGCCTTATCCCTTTCCGATACGCAGTATTTT.

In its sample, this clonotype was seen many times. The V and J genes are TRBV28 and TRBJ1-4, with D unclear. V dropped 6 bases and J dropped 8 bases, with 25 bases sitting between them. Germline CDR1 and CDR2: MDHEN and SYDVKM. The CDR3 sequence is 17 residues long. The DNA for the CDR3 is TGTGCCAGCAGCCACCCCCCCCGGACCCAGAAACCGGAAAAACTGTTTTTT. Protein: CASSHPPRTQKPEKLFF.

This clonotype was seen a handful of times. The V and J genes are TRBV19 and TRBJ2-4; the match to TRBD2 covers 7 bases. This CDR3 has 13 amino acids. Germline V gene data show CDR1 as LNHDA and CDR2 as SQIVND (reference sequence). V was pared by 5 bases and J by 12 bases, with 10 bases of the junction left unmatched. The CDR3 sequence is CASSPDGTGGQYF. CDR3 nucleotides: TGTGCCAGTAGTCCCGACGGGACGGGAGGTCAGTACTTC.

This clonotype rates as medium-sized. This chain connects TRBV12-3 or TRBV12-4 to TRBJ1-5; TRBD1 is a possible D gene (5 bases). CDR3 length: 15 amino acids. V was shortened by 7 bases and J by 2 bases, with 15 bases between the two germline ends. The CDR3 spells CASTWGRAGNQPQHF. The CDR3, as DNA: TGTGCCAGCACCTGGGGGAGAGCGGGCAATCAGCCCCAGCATTTT.

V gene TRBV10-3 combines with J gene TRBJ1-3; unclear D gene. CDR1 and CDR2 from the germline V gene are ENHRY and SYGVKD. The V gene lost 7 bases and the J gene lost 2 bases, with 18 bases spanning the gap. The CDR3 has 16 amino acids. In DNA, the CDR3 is TGTGCCATCACCCCCGAGGGAGCTTCTCCTGGAAACACCATATATTTT. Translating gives CAITPEGASPGNTIYF.

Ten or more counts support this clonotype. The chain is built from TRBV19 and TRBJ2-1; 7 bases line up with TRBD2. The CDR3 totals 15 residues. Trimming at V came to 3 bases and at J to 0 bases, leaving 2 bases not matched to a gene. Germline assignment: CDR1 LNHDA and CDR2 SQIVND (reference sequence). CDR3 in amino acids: CASSIGDYSYNEQFF. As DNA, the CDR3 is TGTGCCAGTAGTATCGGGGACTACTCCTACAATGAGCAGTTCTTC.

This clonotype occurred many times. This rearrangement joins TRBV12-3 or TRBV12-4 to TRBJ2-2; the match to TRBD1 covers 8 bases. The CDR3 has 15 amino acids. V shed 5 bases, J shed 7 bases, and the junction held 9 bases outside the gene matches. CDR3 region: CASSDQGAQIGELFF. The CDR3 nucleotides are TGTGCCAGCAGTGATCAGGGGGCGCAGATCGGGGAGCTGTTTTTT.

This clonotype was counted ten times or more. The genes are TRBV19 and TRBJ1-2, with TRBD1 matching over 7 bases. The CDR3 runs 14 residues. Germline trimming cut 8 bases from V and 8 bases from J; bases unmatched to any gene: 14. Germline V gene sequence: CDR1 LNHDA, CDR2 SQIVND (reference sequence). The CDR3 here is CASDITGVTQGYTF. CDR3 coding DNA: TGTGCCAGTGATATTACAGGGGTAACTCAAGGCTACACCTTC.

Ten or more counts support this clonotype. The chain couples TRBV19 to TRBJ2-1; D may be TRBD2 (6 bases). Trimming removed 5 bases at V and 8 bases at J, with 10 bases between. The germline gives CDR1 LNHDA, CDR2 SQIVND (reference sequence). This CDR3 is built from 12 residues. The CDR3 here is CASSVTSYEQFF. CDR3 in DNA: TGTGCCAGTAGTGTGACTAGTTATGAGCAGTTCTTC.

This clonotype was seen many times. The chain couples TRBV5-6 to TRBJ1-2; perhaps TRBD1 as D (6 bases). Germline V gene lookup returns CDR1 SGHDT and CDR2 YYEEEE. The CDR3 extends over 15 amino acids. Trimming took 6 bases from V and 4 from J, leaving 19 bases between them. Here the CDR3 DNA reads TGTGCCAGCACCCAACAAGGGGGTCAGAGCTATGGCTACACCTTC. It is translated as CASTQQGGQSYGYTF.

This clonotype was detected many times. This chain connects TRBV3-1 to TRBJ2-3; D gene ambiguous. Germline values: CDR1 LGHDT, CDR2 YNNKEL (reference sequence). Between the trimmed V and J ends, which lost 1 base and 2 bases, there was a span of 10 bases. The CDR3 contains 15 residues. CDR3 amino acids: CASSQGPQVTDTQYF. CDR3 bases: TGTGCCAGCAGCCAAGGACCGCAGGTCACAGATACGCAGTATTTT.

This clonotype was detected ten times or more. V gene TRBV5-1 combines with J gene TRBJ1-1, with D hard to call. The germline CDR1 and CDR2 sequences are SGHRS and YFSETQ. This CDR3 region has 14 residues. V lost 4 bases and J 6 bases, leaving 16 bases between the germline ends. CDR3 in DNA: TGCGCCAGCAGCCCTGACCGGATAGGACCTGAAGCTTTCTTT. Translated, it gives CASSPDRIGPEAFF.

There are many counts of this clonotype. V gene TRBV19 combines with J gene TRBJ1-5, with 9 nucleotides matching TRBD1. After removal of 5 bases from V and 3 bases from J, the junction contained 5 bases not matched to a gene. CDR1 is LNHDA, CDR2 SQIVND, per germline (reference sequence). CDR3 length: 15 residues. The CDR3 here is CASSPDRGFNQPQHF. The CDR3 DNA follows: TGTGCCAGTAGTCCCGACAGGGGGTTCAATCAGCCCCAGCATTTT.